The 15 T cell receptor beta chains given below trace back to one sample, sequenced in a study of CD8 T cells in ankylosing spondylitis. TCRdb re-analysed the 5' RACE reads in MiXCR, keeping a single row per CDR3 protein. The sample comprises approximately 16,000 distinct CDR3 sequences, 7.5% to 9.5% of which are singletons, and less than 40% rests with the top ten. The source material was blood. The receptors stem from a male donor with ankylosing spondylitis or in good health (not recorded which).

Only a few counts were recorded for this clonotype. The chain has TRBV6-5 and TRBJ2-2; D is ambiguous. Germline V CDR1 and CDR2: MNHEY, SVGAGI. Between the trimmed V and J ends, which lost 3 bases and 1 base, there was a span of 6 bases. The CDR3 is made up of 14 amino acids. The CDR3 sequence: CASSYIQNTGELFF. In nucleotides, the CDR3 is TGTGCCAGCAGTTATATACAGAACACCGGGGAGCTGTTTTTT.

The sample holds a few counts of this clonotype. The chain employs TRBV2 and TRBJ2-1; TRBD2 matches 8 bases. CDR1 and CDR2 (germline): SNHLY, FYNNEI. Unmatched junction bases numbered 11, after V lost 5 bases and J lost 5 bases. The CDR3 sequence is 16 residues long. CDR3 amino acids: CASSLDSGGADNEQFF. The CDR3 coding sequence is TGTGCCAGCAGTTTGGATTCCGGGGGGGCCGACAATGAGCAGTTCTTC.

The gene calls are TRBV28 and TRBJ2-2; the D gene is possibly TRBD1 (5 bases). The CDR3 runs 15 residues. Germline V gene data show CDR1 as MDHEN and CDR2 as SYDVKM. Trimming removed 7 bases from V and 5 bases from J, with 17 bases in between. CDR3 DNA sequence: TGTGCCAGCACCCCCCCTAAAGGACAAACCGGGGAGCTGTTTTTT. It encodes CASTPPKGQTGELFF.

The gene calls are TRBV10-3 and TRBJ2-2; TRBD1 aligns across 7 bases. The CDR3 has 15 residues. Germline CDR1 reads ENHRY; CDR2 reads SYGVKD. Trimming took 7 bases from V and 4 from J; bases not matched to a gene: 9. This chain's CDR3 is CAIKGTEGSTGELFF. CDR3 coding DNA: TGTGCCATCAAGGGGACAGAGGGTAGCACCGGGGAGCTGTTTTTT.

This clonotype was counted many times. V and J are TRBV5-1 and TRBJ2-5; tentatively, D is TRBD1 or TRBD2 (6 bases each). The length of the CDR3 is 15 residues. The germline CDR1 and CDR2 sequences are SGHRS and YFSETQ. Trimming removed 2 bases at V and 2 bases at J, with 13 bases between. The CDR3, as DNA: TGCGCCAGCAGCTTTACAGGGACTCTTCAAGAGACCCAGTACTTC. The encoded protein is CASSFTGTLQETQYF.

In its sample, this clonotype is medium-sized. This chain joins TRBV9 and TRBJ1-4; weak D call: TRBD1 (5 bases). V lost 3 bases, J lost 6 bases, and 9 bases lay in between. CDR3 size: 13 residues. Germline values: CDR1 SGDLS, CDR2 YYNGEE. CDR3 in amino acids: CASSAGTDEKLFF. The CDR3, as DNA: TGTGCCAGCAGCGCCGGGACCGATGAAAAACTGTTTTTT.

This clonotype was observed many times. This sequence joins TRBV4-3 and TRBJ2-3; 9 bases fit TRBD1. The CDR3 length is 16 residues. CDR1 is LGHNA, CDR2 YSLEER, per germline. V shed 1 base, J shed 2 bases, and the junction held 4 bases outside the gene matches. For the CDR3, the DNA is TGCGCCAGCAGCCAAGCCGGGACAGGGTTCACAGATACGCAGTATTTT. This codes for CASSQAGTGFTDTQYF.

This clonotype has only a few counts. The rearrangement uses TRBV5-1 and TRBJ2-2; tentative D call: TRBD2 (5 bases). The CDR3 is made up of 17 amino acids. From germline, CDR1 is SGHRS and CDR2 YFSETQ. Trimming removed 5 bases at V and 1 base at J, with 18 bases between. The CDR3 here is CASRPTQERRNTGELFF. The CDR3 region has the DNA TGCGCCAGCAGACCCACCCAGGAGCGGAGGAACACCGGGGAGCTGTTTTTT.

This clonotype has ten or more counts. The chain's CDR3 is CASSSTAPPYEQYF. In DNA form, the CDR3 reads TGCGCCAGCAGCTCGACGGCTCCTCCGTACGAGCAGTACTTC. The J gene is TRBJ2-7, the V gene TRBV5-1; D unclear. Germline CDR1 is SGHRS and CDR2 is YFSETQ. The CDR3 covers 14 residues. With 3 bases removed from V and 4 bases from J, the gap between germline ends came to 14 bases.

This clonotype was recorded at least ten times. The chain uses TRBV12-3 or TRBV12-4 and TRBJ2-2, with D hard to call. The CDR3 totals 13 residues. Trimming pared 2 bases from V and 7 bases from J, leaving 8 bases between. The CDR3 nucleotides read TGTGCCAGCAGTTTATACCCAGACGGGGAGCTGTTTTTT. This translates into CASSLYPDGELFF.

This clonotype appeared many times. The chain is built from TRBV20-1 and TRBJ2-1; TRBD2 is a possible D gene (6 bases). With 3 bases removed from V and 6 bases from J, the gap between germline ends came to 12 bases. Germline CDR1 is DFQATT and CDR2 is SNEGSKA (reference sequence). The CDR3 loop spans 13 amino acids. The CDR3 is CSASWGVANEQFF. Written as DNA, the CDR3 is TGCAGTGCTAGTTGGGGGGTAGCCAATGAGCAGTTCTTC.

This clonotype came up many times. The J gene is TRBJ2-3, the V gene TRBV4-3, with D possibly being TRBD2 (7 bases). The V end was cut by 0 bases, the J end by 10 bases, with 14 bases between. Germline values: CDR1 LGHNA, CDR2 YSLEER. This CDR3 comprises 14 residues. CDR3: CASSQDLGGRAQYF. The CDR3 DNA follows: TGCGCCAGCAGCCAAGATTTGGGGGGGCGGGCGCAGTATTTT.

There are many counts of this clonotype. The junction shows a germline mismatch at one end, possibly a read error. This chain connects TRBV20-1 to TRBJ2-3; unclear D gene. This CDR3 has 11 residues. Germline V lookup: CDR1 DFQATT, CDR2 SNEGSKA (reference sequence). CDR3 sequence reads: CSARGTDTQYF. CDR3 DNA sequence: TGCAGTGCCAGAGGCACAGATACGCAGTATTTT.

This clonotype was counted between two and nine times. V and J are TRBV21-1 and TRBJ2-3. TRBV21-1 constitutes a pseudogene. The CDR3 has 14 amino acids. CDR3 sequence reads: CASRRSRNTDTQYF. The DNA of the CDR3 is TGTGCCAGCAGGAGGAGCAGAAACACAGATACGCAGTATTTT.

V is TRBV28 and J is TRBJ2-6, with 11 bases fitting TRBD2. Looked up from germline, CDR1 is MDHEN and CDR2 is SYDVKM. This CDR3 comprises 16 residues. V lost 6 bases, J lost 3 bases, and 4 bases stayed unmatched. The CDR3 DNA reads as TGTGCCAGCAGGCGGGGACTAGCGGATGGGGCCAACGTCCTGACTTTC. Amino acid sequence: CASRRGLADGANVLTF.